These 29 T cell receptor beta chains originate from one sample sequenced in a study of T cell repertoires in cytomegalovirus infection. Antigens for these TCRs are unknown. Each CDR3 protein gets one entry after TCRdb re-called the reads with MiXCR. Among about 570,000 distinct CDR3 sequences listed, about 39% were seen once. This specimen was cultured PBMCs, taken from culture after CMV antigen stimulation. These receptors were collected from a human donor in good health (CMV status not recorded). Some clones in this sample may be carry-over from other donors' samples.

This clonotype was seen more than once but under ten times. The chain employs TRBV7-2 and TRBJ1-5; no definite D call. V was pared by 5 bases and J by 6 bases, with 11 bases between. The CDR3 has 13 amino acids. Germline lookup yields CDR1 SGHTA and CDR2 FQGNSA. The CDR3 DNA is TGTGCCAGCAGCCCGACATTGGCTCAGCCCCAGCATTTT. It specifies CASSPTLAQPQHF.

The V gene is TRBV7-2, the J gene TRBJ1-2; D might be TRBD1 (6 bases). The V gene lost 5 bases and the J gene lost 2 bases, with 12 bases spanning the gap. This CDR3 spans 14 amino acids. CDR1 SGHTA and CDR2 FQGNSA come from the germline V gene. CDR3: CASSQDRTNYGYTF. CDR3 nucleotide sequence: TGTGCCAGCAGCCAAGACAGGACCAACTATGGCTACACCTTC. The full variable domain, in which reference TRBV7-2 and TRBJ1-2 provide the parts outside the CDR3, is GAGVSQSPSNKVTEKGKDVELRCDPISGHTALYWYRQSLGQGLEFLIYFQGNSAPDKSGLPSDRFSAERTGGSVSTLTIQRTQQEDSAVYLCASSQDRTNYGYTFGSGTRLTVV.

The chain couples TRBV7-2 to TRBJ2-1; D is unclear. Looked up from germline, CDR1 is SGHTA and CDR2 is FQGNSA. V lost 2 bases and J 8 bases, leaving 10 bases between the germline ends. The CDR3 is 13 residues long. The CDR3 sequence: CASSLSVWDEQFF. The DNA of the CDR3 is TGTGCCAGCAGCTTATCTGTTTGGGATGAGCAGTTCTTC.

A few counts support this clonotype. CDR3 loop: CASNHPKYTDTQYF. In DNA form, the CDR3 reads TGTGCCAGCAATCACCCAAAATACACAGATACGCAGTATTTT. The chain couples TRBV7-9 to TRBJ2-3; no clear D gene. This CDR3 is built from 14 residues. CDR1 and CDR2 (germline): SEHNR, FQNEAQ (reference sequence). The ends were cut back, 7 bases at V and 2 bases at J, with 13 bases in the middle.

This chain links TRBV7-2 with TRBJ2-2; a weak D match, TRBD1 (6 bases). Germline V CDR1 and CDR2: SGHTA, FQGNSA. The CDR3 is 13 residues long. The V end was cut by 4 bases, the J end by 7 bases, with 10 bases between. Here the CDR3 reads CASSWGPHGELFF. The CDR3 DNA sequence: TGTGCCAGCAGCTGGGGGCCCCACGGGGAGCTGTTTTTT.

CDR3 sequence reads: CASSLVQGSGVQDEQFF. CDR3 coding DNA: TGTGCCAGCAGTTTGGTCCAGGGGAGCGGGGTACAGGATGAGCAGTTCTTC. This sequence joins TRBV28 and TRBJ2-1; maybe TRBD2 (7 bases). The CDR3 totals 17 residues. Germline V gives CDR1 MDHEN, CDR2 SYDVKM. Trimming pared 3 bases from V and 8 bases from J, leaving 23 bases between.

V usage is TRBV4-1 and J usage is TRBJ1-6; 7 nucleotides match TRBD1. Trimming cost V 5 bases and J 7 bases; bases outside gene matches: 5. In germline, CDR1 is MGHRA, CDR2 YSYEKL. This CDR3 has 14 residues. The chain's CDR3 is CASSGGGGNSPLHF. The CDR3 region has the DNA TGCGCCAGCAGCGGAGGGGGCGGGAATTCACCCCTCCACTTT.

J is TRBJ2-7 and V is TRBV12-3 or TRBV12-4; 7 bases fit TRBD1. Germline trimming cut 4 bases from V and 5 bases from J; bases unmatched to any gene: 11. CDR3 length: 15 residues. CDR3 sequence: CASSSWVQGVHEQYF. The CDR3, as DNA: TGTGCCAGCAGTTCCTGGGTTCAGGGGGTCCACGAGCAGTACTTC.

The genes are TRBV13 and TRBJ2-7; TRBD2 matches at 8 bases. V shed 5 bases, J shed 6 bases, and the junction held 6 bases outside the gene matches. The CDR3 covers 13 residues. Germline V gives CDR1 PRHDT, CDR2 FYEKMQ (reference sequence). The CDR3 protein is CASSMGLEGEQYF. The CDR3 DNA reads TGTGCCAGCAGCATGGGACTAGAAGGCGAGCAGTACTTC.

This clonotype has only a few counts. The chain recombines TRBV6-1 with TRBJ1-2; TRBD1 matches 8 bases. Trimming cost V 3 bases and J 8 bases; bases outside gene matches: 11. The CDR3 is 15 amino acids. CDR1 MNHNS and CDR2 SASEGT come from the germline V gene. CDR3 coding DNA: TGTGCCAGCAGTGAGTGGCAGGGGGCCCGGTTCGGCTACACCTTC. Its protein product is CASSEWQGARFGYTF.

Only a few counts were recorded for this clonotype. V gene TRBV19 combines with J gene TRBJ1-5, with 10 nucleotides matching TRBD1. Germline lookup yields CDR1 LNHDA and CDR2 SQIVND (reference sequence). The V segment lost 6 bases and the J segment 6 bases; nucleotides outside the gene matches: 8. The CDR3 is 15 amino acids. CDR3 coding DNA: TGTGCCAGTAGCAACAGGGGACAGGGGTCTCAGCCCCAGCATTTT. Encoded protein: CASSNRGQGSQPQHF.

This clonotype was detected only once. V usage is TRBV6-1 and J usage is TRBJ1-5; D is uncertain. The CDR3 runs 14 residues. Germline values: CDR1 MNHNS, CDR2 SASEGT. V was cut by 6 bases and J by 0 bases, with 9 bases left in between. CDR3 loop: CASRFWDSNQPQHF. The CDR3 DNA follows: TGTGCCAGCAGGTTTTGGGATAGCAATCAGCCCCAGCATTTT.

This clonotype was seen many times. The chain recombines TRBV7-2 with TRBJ2-7, with 8 bases lining up with TRBD1. The V gene end was trimmed by 5 bases and the J gene end by 2 bases; junction bases not matched to a gene: 5. Germline-derived CDR1 and CDR2 are SGHTA and FQGNSA. The CDR3 is made up of 14 amino acids. CDR3 coding DNA: TGTGCCAGCAGCCGCGGACAGGGCCCCTACGAGCAGTACTTC. Its translation is CASSRGQGPYEQYF.

This chain uses TRBV28 with TRBJ2-5; the match to TRBD1 covers 9 bases. The trim removed 8 bases at V and 4 bases at J, leaving 14 bases unmatched. The CDR3 runs 16 residues. Per germline, CDR1 MDHEN and CDR2 SYDVKM. Here the CDR3 reads CASLRTFLDRGETQYF. In DNA, the CDR3 is TGTGCCAGCCTCAGAACCTTCCTGGACAGGGGAGAGACCCAGTACTTC.

The CDR3 DNA follows: TGTGCCAGTAGTATAGAAGTGAGAGATACGCAGTATTTT. Its translation: CASSIEVRDTQYF. This chain connects TRBV19 to TRBJ2-3; D not resolved. CDR3 length: 13 amino acids. Trimming took 0 bases from V and 5 from J, leaving 6 bases between them. CDR1 is LNHDA and CDR2 is SQIVND in the germline V gene (reference sequence).

This chain joins TRBV28 and TRBJ1-2; 10 nucleotides line up with TRBD1. The germline V gene encodes CDR1 MDHEN and CDR2 SYDVKM. The junction had 6 bases not matched to a gene; V was cut back by 1 base and J by 4 bases. This CDR3 contains 16 residues. The CDR3 DNA sequence: TGTGCCAGCAGTTTATTTCGGGACAGGGGTACCTATGGCTACACCTTC. The encoded protein is CASSLFRDRGTYGYTF.

This clonotype was found a few times. The chain carries TRBV7-2 and TRBJ2-4, with D perhaps TRBD2 (5 bases). V was pared by 9 bases and J by 4 bases, with 16 bases between. Germline V CDR1 and CDR2: SGHTA, FQGNSA. The CDR3 has 14 residues. CDR3 amino acids: CARGAATRKNIQYF. The CDR3 DNA follows: TGTGCCAGGGGAGCCGCCACCCGAAAAAACATTCAGTACTTC.

There are a few counts of this clonotype. This chain links TRBV12-5 with TRBJ2-2; D is perhaps TRBD2 (5 bases). Per the germline V gene, CDR1 is LGHNT and CDR2 is FRNRAP. With 2 bases removed from V and 7 bases from J, the gap between germline ends came to 14 bases. The CDR3 is 15 residues long. In DNA, the CDR3 is TGTGCTAGTGGTTTGACTAGTAGCCAGGTCGGGGAGCTGTTTTTT. Its translation: CASGLTSSQVGELFF.

This clonotype was picked up a small number of times. The rearrangement uses TRBV4-1 and TRBJ1-5; D is undetermined. CDR3 size: 15 residues. Germline V gene lookup returns CDR1 MGHRA and CDR2 YSYEKL. Trimming took off 2 bases at V and 3 bases at J, with 11 bases between the two ends. The CDR3 DNA reads as TGCGCCAGCAGCCAATCGGGCAGAAACAATCAGCCCCAGCATTTT. Its translation: CASSQSGRNNQPQHF.

J is TRBJ1-5 and V is TRBV19; the D gene is possibly TRBD1 (5 bases). This CDR3 comprises 13 residues. Per germline, CDR1 LNHDA and CDR2 SQIVND (reference sequence). The V end was cut by 6 bases, the J end by 4 bases, with 10 bases between. CDR3 coding DNA: TGTGCCAGTAGCTGGGGGAAAAATCAGCCCCAGCATTTT. It yields the protein CASSWGKNQPQHF. Together with reference TRBV19 and TRBJ1-5, the CDR3 gives the full variable domain: DGGITQSPKYLFRKEGQNVTLSCEQNLNHDAMYWYRQDPGQGLRLIYYSQIVNDFQKGDIAEGYSVSREKKESFPLTVTSAQKNPTAFYLCASSWGKNQPQHFGDGTRLSIL.

The V gene is TRBV19, the J gene TRBJ2-2; 8 bases map to TRBD1. Per germline, CDR1 LNHDA and CDR2 SQIVND (reference sequence). Trimming removed 7 bases from V and 1 base from J; junction bases left unmatched: 5. The CDR3 runs 15 residues. The CDR3 here is CASMNGQGNTGELFF. The CDR3 DNA reads TGTGCCAGTATGAACGGACAGGGGAACACCGGGGAGCTGTTTTTT.

This CDR3 reads CSASGTGANEQFF. As DNA, the CDR3 is TGCAGTGCTAGTGGGACAGGGGCAAATGAGCAGTTCTTC. This chain joins TRBV20-1 and TRBJ2-1, with 10 bases that match TRBD1. The germline V gene encodes CDR1 DFQATT and CDR2 SNEGSKA (reference sequence). Trimming took 3 bases from V and 7 from J; bases not matched to a gene: 3. CDR3 length: 13 residues.

This clonotype was recorded once. The chain recombines TRBV20-1 with TRBJ2-7; 7 bases agree with TRBD2. The ends lost 0 bases at V and 0 bases at J; junction bases unmatched: 8. The CDR3 totals 16 residues. CDR1 is DFQATT, CDR2 SNEGSKA, per germline (reference sequence). The CDR3 region is CSARDQGGVASYEQYF. CDR3 sequence (DNA): TGCAGTGCTAGAGATCAGGGAGGGGTCGCCTCCTACGAGCAGTACTTC.

This chain links TRBV7-9 with TRBJ2-5, with TRBD1 matching 8 bases. The CDR3 has 14 residues. The germline CDR1 and CDR2 sequences are SEHNR and FQNEAQ (reference sequence). Trimming cost V 5 bases and J 5 bases; bases outside gene matches: 7. As DNA, the CDR3 is TGTGCCAGCAGCCCAGGGGGCGAGGACGAGACCCAGTACTTC. Translating gives CASSPGGEDETQYF.

This sequence joins TRBV7-2 and TRBJ2-3, with D tentatively TRBD2 (5 bases). Trimming removed 5 bases from V and 10 bases from J, with 19 bases in between. The CDR3 is 14 residues long. Germline lookup yields CDR1 SGHTA and CDR2 FQGNSA. DNA of the CDR3: TGTGCCAGCAGCCAAGACGGGAACTACTGGGCGCAGTATTTT. It codes for CASSQDGNYWAQYF.

V is TRBV10-3 and J is TRBJ2-3; TRBD1 is a possible D gene (6 bases). The V gene's germline CDR1 is ENHRY and CDR2 SYGVKD. The CDR3 has 14 amino acids. V was shortened by 7 bases and J by 0 bases, with 11 bases between the two germline ends. This CDR3 is CAIKGVQSTDTQYF. For the CDR3, the DNA is TGTGCCATCAAGGGGGTGCAGAGCACAGATACGCAGTATTTT.

The chain links TRBV7-6 to TRBJ2-1; 10 nucleotides agree with TRBD1. There are 16 residues in the CDR3. V lost 1 base, J lost 2 bases, and 2 bases stayed unmatched. Germline CDR1 SGHVS, CDR2 FNYEAQ. CDR3 nucleotides: TGTGCCAGCAGCTTAGGGGGACAGGGGACCTACAATGAGCAGTTCTTC. This sequence encodes CASSLGGQGTYNEQFF.

V usage is TRBV6-5 and J usage is TRBJ1-6, with D perhaps TRBD1 (6 bases). The CDR3 sequence is 15 residues long. V lost 4 bases to trimming and J lost 6 bases, with 13 bases between them. Germline values: CDR1 MNHEY, CDR2 SVGAGI. CDR3 sequence reads: CASSSAGEGNSPLHF. Here the CDR3 DNA reads TGTGCCAGCAGTTCGGCAGGGGAAGGTAATTCACCCCTCCACTTT.

The chain recombines TRBV28 with TRBJ2-4, with D perhaps TRBD1 (5 bases). The CDR3 has 12 residues. Germline CDR1 MDHEN, CDR2 SYDVKM. V was trimmed by 2 bases and J by 7 bases, leaving 6 bases between them. The CDR3 protein is CASSLAGNIQYF. DNA for the CDR3: TGTGCCAGCAGTTTAGCAGGGAACATTCAGTACTTC.